A single sample is the source of the 31 T cell receptor beta chains below, sequenced in a study of T cell responses to AZD1222 COVID-19 vaccine. Sequenced by immunoSEQ multiplex PCR; TCRdb stores in-frame clones only, minus some. The sample contains about 120,000 clones, approximately 88% of which appear only once. Sequencing used peripheral blood, obtained 28 days after the second AZD1222 dose. All receptors derive from an adult who received the AZD1222 COVID-19 vaccine.

This clone appeared a few times. The CDR3 protein is CASSPGERLVFF. The DNA of the CDR3 is TGTGCCAGCTCACCAGGGGAGCGATTGGTGTTTTTT. The chain is built from TRBV18 and TRBJ1-4; D is undetermined. The CDR3 runs 12 residues. Germline V gene sequence: CDR1 KGHSH, CDR2 LQKENI. The V end was cut by 2 bases, the J end by 15 bases, with 13 bases between.

This rearrangement joins TRBV5-4 to TRBJ1-1; perhaps TRBD1 as D (5 bases). The V and J ends lost 4 bases and 1 base respectively, with 11 bases between them. Germline-derived CDR1 and CDR2 are SGHNT and YYREEE (reference sequence). The CDR3 is 14 amino acids. This CDR3 is CASSPGVTNTEAFF. In nucleotides, the CDR3 is TGTGCCAGCAGCCCGGGGGTGACGAACACTGAAGCTTTCTTT.

The chain employs TRBV5-1 and TRBJ2-5; the match to TRBD1 covers 7 bases. Germline V CDR1 and CDR2: SGHRS, YFSETQ. The junction had 4 bases not matched to a gene; V was cut back by 7 bases and J by 4 bases. The CDR3 extends over 12 amino acids. In DNA, the CDR3 is TGCGCCAGCGGGACAGCTGGAGAGACCCAGTACTTC. Protein product: CASGTAGETQYF. The complete variable domain, with remaining parts taken from reference TRBV5-1 and TRBJ2-5, reads KAGVTQTPRYLIKTRGQQVTLSCSPISGHRSVSWYQQTPGQGLQFLFEYFSETQRNKGNFPGRFSGRQFSNSRSEMNVSTLELGDSALYLCASGTAGETQYFGPGTRLLVL.

The chain uses TRBV3-1 (or the pseudogene TRBV3-2) and TRBJ1-3; tentatively, D is TRBD1 (5 bases). Trimming removed 0 bases at V and 2 bases at J, with 8 bases between. There are 15 residues in the CDR3. CDR1 and CDR2 (germline): LGHDT, YNNKEL (reference sequence). The CDR3, as DNA: TGTGCCAGCAGCCAAGATGCAGGGACTGGAAACACCATATATTTT. Translating gives CASSQDAGTGNTIYF.

The CDR3 reads CASRMDYLQETQYF. CDR3 nucleotide sequence: TGTGCCAGCAGGATGGACTACCTTCAAGAGACCCAGTACTTC. The V call is TRBV6-5, the J call TRBJ2-5; possible D gene TRBD2, 6 bases. This CDR3 comprises 14 residues. Germline lookup yields CDR1 MNHEY and CDR2 SVGAGI. Trimming took off 6 bases at V and 2 bases at J, with 13 bases between the two ends.

The rearrangement uses TRBV12-5 and TRBJ2-7, with D possibly being TRBD1 or TRBD2 (5 bases each). CDR3 size: 13 residues. Germline CDR1 is LGHNT and CDR2 is FRNRAP. V was cut by 6 bases and J by 5 bases, with 14 bases left in between. The CDR3 is CASGRAGRDEQYF. CDR3 nucleotide sequence: TGTGCTAGTGGGAGGGCAGGGCGCGACGAGCAGTACTTC. Full variable domain (remainder filled in from reference TRBV12-5 and TRBJ2-7): DARVTQTPRHKVTEMGQEVTMRCQPILGHNTVFWYRQTMMQGLELLAYFRNRAPLDDSGMPKDRFSAEMPDATLATLKIQPSEPRDSAVYFCASGRAGRDEQYFGPGTRLTVT.

The table lists this clone with a few counts. J is TRBJ2-7 and V is TRBV9; no firm D call. CDR3 length equals 14 residues. Germline CDR1 and CDR2: SGDLS and YYNGEE. Deletions cut 0 bases from V and 5 bases from J, with 12 bases between. The CDR3 sequence: CASSVGFTTDEQYF. CDR3 DNA sequence: TGTGCCAGCAGCGTAGGCTTCACCACGGACGAGCAGTACTTC.

This chain links TRBV9 with TRBJ1-5, with TRBD1 matching 7 bases. Looked up from germline, CDR1 is SGDLS and CDR2 is YYNGEE. The CDR3 spans 13 residues. The V and J ends lost 0 bases and 9 bases, in that order; junction bases with no gene match: 3. Here the CDR3 reads CASSVGTGGPQHF. DNA of the CDR3: TGTGCCAGCAGCGTAGGGACAGGTGGGCCCCAGCATTTT.

This chain links TRBV27 with TRBJ1-1; 9 bases fit TRBD1. Germline V gene lookup returns CDR1 MNHEY and CDR2 SMNVEV (reference sequence). Germline trimming cut 0 bases from V and 12 bases from J; bases unmatched to any gene: 11. The CDR3 covers 15 residues. The CDR3 nucleotides read TGTGCCAGCAGTTTATCGGCTGATGGGACAGGGCGGACTTTCTTT. Its translation: CASSLSADGTGRTFF.

The table lists this clone with a few counts. The chain joins TRBV27 to TRBJ1-1; 8 bases line up with TRBD1. The CDR3 extends over 16 amino acids. Germline V gene data show CDR1 as MNHEY and CDR2 as SMNVEV (reference sequence). Trimming removed 5 bases from V and 0 bases from J; junction bases left unmatched: 8. The CDR3 sequence is CASSRKPGGLNTEAFF. The DNA of the CDR3 is TGTGCCAGCAGTCGCAAACCAGGGGGCCTGAACACTGAAGCTTTCTTT.

V and J are TRBV6-5 and TRBJ2-1, with 12 nucleotides matching TRBD2. The CDR3 has 14 amino acids. Trimming removed 7 bases from V and 8 bases from J; junction bases left unmatched: 6. CDR1 MNHEY and CDR2 SVGAGI come from the germline V gene. CDR3 DNA sequence: TGTGCCAGCACTCGGACTAGCGGGGTATATGAGCAGTTCTTC. Protein sequence: CASTRTSGVYEQFF.

The V gene is TRBV4-1, the J gene TRBJ1-4, with TRBD1 identical over 11 bases. Germline V gene sequence: CDR1 MGHRA, CDR2 YSYEKL. The length of the CDR3 is 14 residues. After removal of 4 bases from V and 8 bases from J, the junction contained 3 bases not matched to a gene. The CDR3 DNA reads TGCGCCAGCAGCCCGGACAGGGGGCGAGAAAAACTGTTTTTT. This codes for CASSPDRGREKLFF.

The chain is built from TRBV6-5 and TRBJ1-3; tentatively, D is TRBD1 (5 bases). Germline values: CDR1 MNHEY, CDR2 SVGAGI. This CDR3 has 16 residues. Trimming cost V 0 bases and J 4 bases, with 13 bases left between them. CDR3 protein: CASSYSAQGWGNTIYF. The DNA of the CDR3 is TGTGCCAGCAGTTACTCTGCCCAGGGTTGGGGAAACACCATATATTTT.

V gene TRBV28 combines with J gene TRBJ2-3, with D perhaps TRBD1 (5 bases). Deletions cut 3 bases from V and 3 bases from J, with 13 bases between. Germline loops: CDR1 MDHEN, CDR2 SYDVKM. The CDR3 is made up of 15 amino acids. The CDR3, as DNA: TGTGCCAGCAGTTTCAGTGGGGCTGGGACAGATACGCAGTATTTT. Encoded protein: CASSFSGAGTDTQYF.

V gene TRBV11-2 combines with J gene TRBJ1-1, with TRBD1 identical over 8 bases. This CDR3 has 16 amino acids. Germline V gene data show CDR1 as SGHAT and CDR2 as FQNNGV. V shed 3 bases and J 4 bases; nucleotides not matched to a gene: 10. CDR3 sequence reads: CASSLGGQVRITEAFF. The CDR3 nucleotides read TGTGCCAGCAGCTTGGGGGGACAGGTGAGGATCACTGAAGCTTTCTTT.

The chain is built from TRBV3-1 (or the pseudogene TRBV3-2) and TRBJ1-1; the D gene is possibly TRBD1 (5 bases). The ends were cut back, 4 bases at V and 8 bases at J, with 17 bases in the middle. Germline V gene sequence: CDR1 LGHDT, CDR2 YNNKEL (reference sequence). The CDR3 has 14 amino acids. The CDR3 protein is CASSPDNGAPEAFF. In DNA, the CDR3 is TGTGCCAGCAGCCCAGATAACGGGGCCCCGGAAGCTTTCTTT.

The V call is TRBV6-5, the J call TRBJ1-4; D is uncertain. Germline V lookup: CDR1 MNHEY, CDR2 SVGAGI. The CDR3 length is 14 residues. Between the trimmed V and J ends, which lost 6 bases and 0 bases, there was a span of 8 bases. The chain's CDR3 is CASSLSATNEKLFF. The DNA of the CDR3 is TGTGCCAGCAGCCTATCTGCAACTAATGAAAAACTGTTTTTT.

The chain links TRBV28 to TRBJ1-4, with no clear D. V shed 3 bases and J shed 8 bases, with 19 bases lying between them. Germline CDR1 reads MDHEN; CDR2 reads SYDVKM. The CDR3 is 16 amino acids. DNA of the CDR3: TGTGCCAGCAGTTTGGGCGAGAGGCTTGGTGGCGAAAAACTGTTTTTT. Its translation is CASSLGERLGGEKLFF.

The chain carries TRBV7-6 and TRBJ1-3; D not certain. CDR1 is SGHVS and CDR2 is FNYEAQ in the germline V gene. The CDR3 runs to 12 residues. V lost 2 bases and J lost 4, with 3 bases in between. The CDR3 nucleotides are TGTGCCAGCAGCTTATCGGGAAACACCATATATTTT. It encodes CASSLSGNTIYF.

This clone was picked up one time. This chain connects TRBV5-1 to TRBJ1-4; D is ambiguous. The ends were cut back, 1 base at V and 6 bases at J, with 10 bases in the middle. The CDR3 has 14 residues. CDR1 and CDR2 from the germline V gene are SGHRS and YFSETQ. Here the CDR3 DNA reads TGCGCCAGCAGCTTGACGGGCTTGGATGAAAAACTGTTTTTT. Encoded protein: CASSLTGLDEKLFF.

CDR3 DNA sequence: TGTGCCAGCAGCCCCCGCCCGCGGGACCGAATCAATCAGCCCCAGCATTTT. It encodes CASSPRPRDRINQPQHF. J is TRBJ1-5 and V is TRBV7-8; D possibly corresponds to TRBD1 (5 bases). The germline gives CDR1 SGHVS, CDR2 FQNEAQ. With 5 bases removed from V and 3 bases from J, the gap between germline ends came to 20 bases. CDR3 length equals 17 residues.

The chain is built from TRBV6-2 or TRBV6-3 and TRBJ2-2; 7 nucleotides agree with TRBD2. CDR3 length: 14 amino acids. Germline values: CDR1 MNHEY, CDR2 SVGEGT. The J segment lost 1 base and the V segment lost 4 bases, leaving 0 bases of the junction unmatched. For the CDR3, the DNA is TGTGCCAGCAGTTGGGGGGGGAACACCGGGGAGCTGTTTTTT. Translated, it gives CASSWGGNTGELFF.

The V and J genes are TRBV4-3 and TRBJ2-3; TRBD1 might be the D (5 bases). This CDR3 contains 18 residues. Germline V gene lookup returns CDR1 LGHNA and CDR2 YSLEER. V shed 0 bases and J shed 2 bases, with 18 bases lying between them. The CDR3 is CASSQDTVRDSNTDTQYF. CDR3 DNA sequence: TGCGCCAGCAGCCAAGATACCGTCAGGGATAGTAACACAGATACGCAGTATTTT.

This clone has only one observation. This chain links TRBV20-1 with TRBJ1-2; D unresolved. In germline, CDR1 is DFQATT, CDR2 SNEGSKA (reference sequence). V was pared by 1 base and J by 10 bases, with 7 bases between. The CDR3 is 10 residues long. CDR3 DNA: TGCAGTGCTAGAGGGCAGTCCTACACCTTC. It encodes CSARGQSYTF.

V and J are TRBV7-9 and TRBJ2-2, with 7 bases fitting TRBD2. Germline-derived CDR1 and CDR2 are SEHNR and FQNEAQ (reference sequence). This CDR3 comprises 15 residues. The trim removed 3 bases at V and 5 bases at J, leaving 6 bases unmatched. The CDR3 loop reads CASSFAGRETGELFF. The CDR3 DNA reads as TGTGCCAGCAGCTTCGCAGGGCGGGAGACCGGGGAGCTGTTTTTT.

The chain uses TRBV28 and TRBJ2-2, with 12 bases aligning to TRBD2. The ends lost 6 bases at V and 5 bases at J; junction bases unmatched: 7. CDR1 is MDHEN and CDR2 is SYDVKM in the germline V gene. The CDR3 is 16 amino acids. CDR3 region: CASSNFLAGGTGELFF. The CDR3 nucleotides are TGTGCCAGCAGCAATTTTCTAGCGGGGGGGACCGGGGAGCTGTTTTTT.

The J gene is TRBJ1-2, the V gene TRBV2, with a tentative D call TRBD1 (5 bases). Germline CDR1 SNHLY, CDR2 FYNNEI. The CDR3 sequence is 14 residues long. The V end lost 3 bases, the J end lost 4 bases, and 12 bases lay between the germline ends. The CDR3 bases are TGTGCCAGCAGTGACGCCGCCGGGGCCTATGGCTACACCTTC. Protein sequence: CASSDAAGAYGYTF.

The chain carries TRBV20-1 and TRBJ1-1; D remains unclear. The CDR3 spans 13 residues. Trimming pared 3 bases from V and 3 bases from J, leaving 11 bases between. Per germline, CDR1 DFQATT and CDR2 SNEGSKA (reference sequence). The CDR3, as DNA: TGCAGTGCTAGTTCGGGGTACGACACTGAAGCTTTCTTT. Translating it yields CSASSGYDTEAFF.

The V call is TRBV10-3, the J call TRBJ1-5; a possible D gene is TRBD1 (6 bases). The CDR3 extends over 15 amino acids. Germline V gene sequence: CDR1 ENHRY, CDR2 SYGVKD. Trimming shortened V by 6 bases and J by 0 bases, and 12 bases separated the two germline ends. CDR3 in DNA: TGTGCCATCAGCCCGGACAGAAGTAGCAATCAGCCCCAGCATTTT. Its protein product is CAISPDRSSNQPQHF.

J is TRBJ1-2 and V is TRBV5-1; D is undetermined. The CDR3 length is 16 residues. The V gene's germline CDR1 is SGHRS and CDR2 YFSETQ. The V and J ends lost 0 bases and 1 base respectively, with 13 bases between them. The CDR3 nucleotides are TGCGCCAGCAGCTTGGAATATAGGAATGATAACTATGGCTACACCTTC. It codes for CASSLEYRNDNYGYTF.

The V and J genes are TRBV4-2 and TRBJ1-4; no clear D. The V gene lost 3 bases and the J gene lost 7 bases, with 9 bases spanning the gap. The germline V gene has CDR1 LGHNA and CDR2 YNFKEQ. This CDR3 is 13 amino acids long. The CDR3: CASSQWIGEKLFF. The CDR3 DNA follows: TGTGCCAGCAGCCAGTGGATAGGTGAAAAACTGTTTTTT.